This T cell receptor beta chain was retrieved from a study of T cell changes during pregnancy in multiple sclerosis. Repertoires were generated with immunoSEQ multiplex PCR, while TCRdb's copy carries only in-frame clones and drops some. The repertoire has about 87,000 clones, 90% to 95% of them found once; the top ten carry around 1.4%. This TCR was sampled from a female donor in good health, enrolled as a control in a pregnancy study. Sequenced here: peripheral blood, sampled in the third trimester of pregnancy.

CDR3 in DNA: TGTGCCAGCAGCTCTTTTGGGGGGGGTGGAAACACCATATATTTT. This encodes CASSSFGGGGNTIYF. The chain joins TRBV5-4 to TRBJ1-3; perhaps TRBD1 as D (5 bases). Deletions cut 3 bases from V and 3 bases from J, with 13 bases between. The CDR3 runs to 15 residues. CDR1 and CDR2 from the germline V gene are SGHNT and YYREEE (reference sequence).